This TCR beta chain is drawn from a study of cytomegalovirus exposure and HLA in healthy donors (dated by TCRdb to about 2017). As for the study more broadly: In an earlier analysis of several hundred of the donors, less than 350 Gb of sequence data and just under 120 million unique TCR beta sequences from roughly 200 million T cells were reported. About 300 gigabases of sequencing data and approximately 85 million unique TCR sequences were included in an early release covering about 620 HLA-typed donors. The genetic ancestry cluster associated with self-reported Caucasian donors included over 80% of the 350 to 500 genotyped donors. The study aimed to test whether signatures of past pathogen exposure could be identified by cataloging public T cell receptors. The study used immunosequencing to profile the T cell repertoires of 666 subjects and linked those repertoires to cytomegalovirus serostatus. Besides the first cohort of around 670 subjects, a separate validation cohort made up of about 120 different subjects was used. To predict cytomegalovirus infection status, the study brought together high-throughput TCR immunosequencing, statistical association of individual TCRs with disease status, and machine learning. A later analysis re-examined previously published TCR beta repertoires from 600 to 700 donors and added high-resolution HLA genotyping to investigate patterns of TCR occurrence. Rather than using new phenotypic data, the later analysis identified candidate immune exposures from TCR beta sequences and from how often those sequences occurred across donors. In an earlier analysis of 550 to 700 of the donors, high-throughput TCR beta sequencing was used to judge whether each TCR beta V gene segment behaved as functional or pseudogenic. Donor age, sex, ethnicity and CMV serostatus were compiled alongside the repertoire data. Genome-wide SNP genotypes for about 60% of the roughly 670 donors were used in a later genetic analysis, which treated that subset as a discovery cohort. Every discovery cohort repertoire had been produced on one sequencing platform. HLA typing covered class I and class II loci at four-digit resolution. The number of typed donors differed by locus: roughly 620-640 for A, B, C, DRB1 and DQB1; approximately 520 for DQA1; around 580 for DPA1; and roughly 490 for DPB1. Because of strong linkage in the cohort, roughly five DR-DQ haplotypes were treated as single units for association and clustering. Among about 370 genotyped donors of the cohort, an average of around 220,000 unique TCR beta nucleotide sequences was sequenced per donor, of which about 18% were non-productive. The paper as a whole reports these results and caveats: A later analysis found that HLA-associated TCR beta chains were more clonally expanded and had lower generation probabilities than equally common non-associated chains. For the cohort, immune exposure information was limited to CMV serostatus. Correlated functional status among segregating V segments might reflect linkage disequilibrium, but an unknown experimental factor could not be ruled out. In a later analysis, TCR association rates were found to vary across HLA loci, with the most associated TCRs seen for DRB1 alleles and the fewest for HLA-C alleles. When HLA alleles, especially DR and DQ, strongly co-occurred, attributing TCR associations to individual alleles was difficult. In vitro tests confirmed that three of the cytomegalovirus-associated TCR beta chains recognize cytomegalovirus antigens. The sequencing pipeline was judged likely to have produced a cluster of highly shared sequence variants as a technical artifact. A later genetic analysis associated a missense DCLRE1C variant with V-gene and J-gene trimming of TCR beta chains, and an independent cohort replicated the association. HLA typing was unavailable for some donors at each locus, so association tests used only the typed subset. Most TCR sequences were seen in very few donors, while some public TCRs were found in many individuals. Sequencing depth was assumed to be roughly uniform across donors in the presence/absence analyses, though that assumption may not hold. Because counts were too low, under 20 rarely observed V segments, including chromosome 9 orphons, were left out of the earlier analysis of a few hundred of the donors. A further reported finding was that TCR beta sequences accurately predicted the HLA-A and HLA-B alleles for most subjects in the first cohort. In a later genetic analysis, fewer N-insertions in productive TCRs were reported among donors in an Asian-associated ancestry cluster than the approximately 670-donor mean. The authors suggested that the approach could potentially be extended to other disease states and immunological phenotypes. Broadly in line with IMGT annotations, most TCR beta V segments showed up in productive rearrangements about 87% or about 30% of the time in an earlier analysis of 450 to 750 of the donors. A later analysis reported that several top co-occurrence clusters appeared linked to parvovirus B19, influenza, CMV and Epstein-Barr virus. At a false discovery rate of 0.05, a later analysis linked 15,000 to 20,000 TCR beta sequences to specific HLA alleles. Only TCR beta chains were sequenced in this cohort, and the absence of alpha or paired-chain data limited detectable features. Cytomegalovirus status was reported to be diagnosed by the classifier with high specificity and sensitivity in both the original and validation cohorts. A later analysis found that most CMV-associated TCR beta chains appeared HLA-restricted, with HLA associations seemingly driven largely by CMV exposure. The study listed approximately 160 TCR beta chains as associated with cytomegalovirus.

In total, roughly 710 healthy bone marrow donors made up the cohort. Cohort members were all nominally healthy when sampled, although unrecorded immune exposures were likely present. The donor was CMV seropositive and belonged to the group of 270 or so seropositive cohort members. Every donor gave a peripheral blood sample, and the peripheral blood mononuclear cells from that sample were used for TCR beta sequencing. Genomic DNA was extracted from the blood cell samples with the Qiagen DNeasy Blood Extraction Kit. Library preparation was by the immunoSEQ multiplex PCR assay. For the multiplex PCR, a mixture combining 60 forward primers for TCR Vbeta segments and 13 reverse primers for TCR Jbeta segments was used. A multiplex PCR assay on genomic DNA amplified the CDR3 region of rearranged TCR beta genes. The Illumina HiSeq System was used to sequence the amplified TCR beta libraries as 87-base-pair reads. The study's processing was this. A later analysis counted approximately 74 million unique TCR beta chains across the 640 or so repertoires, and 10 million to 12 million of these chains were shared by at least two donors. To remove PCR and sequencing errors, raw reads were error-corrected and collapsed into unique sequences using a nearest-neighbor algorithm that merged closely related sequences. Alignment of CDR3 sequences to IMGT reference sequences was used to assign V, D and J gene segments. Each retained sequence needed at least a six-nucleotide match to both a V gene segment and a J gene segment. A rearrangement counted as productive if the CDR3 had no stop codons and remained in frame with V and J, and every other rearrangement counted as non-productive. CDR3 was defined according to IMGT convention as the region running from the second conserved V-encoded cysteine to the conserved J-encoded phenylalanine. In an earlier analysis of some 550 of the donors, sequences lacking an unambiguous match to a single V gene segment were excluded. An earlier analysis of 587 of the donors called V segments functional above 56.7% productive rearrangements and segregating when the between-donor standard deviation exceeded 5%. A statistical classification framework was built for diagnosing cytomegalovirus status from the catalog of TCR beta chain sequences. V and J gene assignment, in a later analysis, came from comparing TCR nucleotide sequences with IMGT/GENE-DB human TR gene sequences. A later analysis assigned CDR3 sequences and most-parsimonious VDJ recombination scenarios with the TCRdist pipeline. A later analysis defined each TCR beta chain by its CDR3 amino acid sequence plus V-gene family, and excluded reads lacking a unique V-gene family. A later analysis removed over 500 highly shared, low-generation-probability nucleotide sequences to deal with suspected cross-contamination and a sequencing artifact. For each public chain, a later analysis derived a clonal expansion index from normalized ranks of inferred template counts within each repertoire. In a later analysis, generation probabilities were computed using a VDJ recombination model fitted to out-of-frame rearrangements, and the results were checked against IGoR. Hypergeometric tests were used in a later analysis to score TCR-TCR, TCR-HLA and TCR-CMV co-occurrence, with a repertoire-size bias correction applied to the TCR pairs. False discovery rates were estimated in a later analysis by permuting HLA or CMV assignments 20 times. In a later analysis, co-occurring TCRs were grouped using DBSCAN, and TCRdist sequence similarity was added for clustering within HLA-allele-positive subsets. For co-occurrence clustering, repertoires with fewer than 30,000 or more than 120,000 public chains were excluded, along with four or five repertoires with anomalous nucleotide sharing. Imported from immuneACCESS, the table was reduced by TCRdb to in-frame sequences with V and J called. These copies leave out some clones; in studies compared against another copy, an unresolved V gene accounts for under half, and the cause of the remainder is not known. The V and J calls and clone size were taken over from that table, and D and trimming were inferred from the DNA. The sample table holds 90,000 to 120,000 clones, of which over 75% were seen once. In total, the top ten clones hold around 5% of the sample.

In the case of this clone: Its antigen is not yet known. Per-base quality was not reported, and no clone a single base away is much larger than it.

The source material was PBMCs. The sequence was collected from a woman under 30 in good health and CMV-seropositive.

For the CDR3, the sequence is CASSTTRGGHIADTGELFF. The nucleotides are TGTGCCAGCAGCACGACTCGAGGGGGACACATCGCGGACACCGGGGAGCTGTTTTTT. Recombination connected TRBV11-2 to TRBJ2-2; TRBD1 might be the D gene, on 6 matching bases. Counted from cysteine to phenylalanine, this CDR3 has 19 amino acids. The sequence is cut down to CDR3 DNA, 57 bases in frame from base 1. The germline V gene gives CDR1 as SGHAT and CDR2 as FQNNGV. The V and J ends are trimmed by 5 bases and 3 bases, leaving 25 bases between them. With the portions outside the CDR3 filled from the reference TRBV11-2 and TRBJ2-2 genes, the complete variable region becomes EAGVAQSPRYKIIEKRQSVAFWCNPISGHATLYWYQQILGQGPKLLIQFQNNGVVDDSQLPKDRFSAERLKGVDSTLKIQPAKLEDSAVYLCASSTTRGGHIADTGELFFGEGSRLTVL.